This T cell receptor (beta chain) was sequenced for a study of T cell repertoires in cytomegalovirus infection (dated by TCRdb to the late 2010s). Regarding the complete study: Donor HLA type was relevant to the analysis, because carriage of CMV infection together with the matching HLA type was indicated by public TCR beta signatures. Overall study results and their limits: Carriers of CMV infection plus the relevant HLA type were discriminated by the cumulative frequency of public TCR beta family members in the study cohort and in an independent approximately 400-donor cohort. The ex vivo response was dominated by HLA-C-restricted CMV-specific TCR beta clonotypes, and the single most frequent clonotype in two of eight donors was supplied by these HLA-C-restricted clonotypes.

The sequencer listed for this sample is Illumina HiSeq 1500. TCRdb reanalyzed the raw reads on its own, using fastp at Q25 for trimming and MiXCR for clone calling, and kept in-frame beta chains. All rows with the same CDR3 protein become a single entry with the most common DNA and genes. Counted in this sample were about 180,000 distinct CDR3 sequences; approximately 17% of them appeared once. 20% to 25% of the sample belongs to the ten largest clones. With regard to this clonotype: Its specific antigen is unknown. No much larger clone exists at a distance of one base, and base qualities are not known.

The source is a human donor in good health (CMV status not recorded). Some clones in this sample may be carry-over from other donors' samples. Sequenced: CD8+ T cells from PBMCs.

The CDR3 sequence is CASRTGHKYSYEQYF. The nucleotide sequence reads TGTGCCAGCAGGACGGGACACAAATACTCCTACGAGCAGTACTTC. The receptor chain draws on TRBV27 and TRBJ2-7; the best D guess is TRBD1, with 6 bases matching. From its cysteine to its phenylalanine, the CDR3 spans 15 amino acids. The CDR3 DNA has 45 bases and is translated from base 1. At the junction V is shortened by 6 bases and J by 0 bases, with 15 bases in between. CDR1 and CDR2, looked up from the germline V gene (reference sequence), are MNHEY and SMNVEV.